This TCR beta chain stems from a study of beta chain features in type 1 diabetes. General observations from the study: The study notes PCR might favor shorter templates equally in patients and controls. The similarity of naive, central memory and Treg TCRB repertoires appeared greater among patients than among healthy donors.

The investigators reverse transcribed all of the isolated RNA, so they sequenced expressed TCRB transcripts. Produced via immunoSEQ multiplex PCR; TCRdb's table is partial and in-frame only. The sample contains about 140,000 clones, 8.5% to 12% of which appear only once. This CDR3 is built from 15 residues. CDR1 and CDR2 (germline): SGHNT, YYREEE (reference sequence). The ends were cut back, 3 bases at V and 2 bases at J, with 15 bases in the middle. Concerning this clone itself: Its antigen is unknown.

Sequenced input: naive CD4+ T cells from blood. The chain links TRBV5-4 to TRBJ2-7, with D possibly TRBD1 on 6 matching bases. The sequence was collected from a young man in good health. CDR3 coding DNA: TGTGCCAGCAGCTCCAGACAGGCCCACCCCTACGAGCAGTACTTC. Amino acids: CASSSRQAHPYEQYF.